This T cell receptor (beta chain) was captured in a study of cytomegalovirus exposure and HLA in healthy donors. Background on the study: T cells numbering around 180 million yielded more than 100 million unique TCR beta sequences in an earlier analysis. Of 300 to 500 genotyped donors, roughly 81% grouped in the Caucasian-associated ancestry cluster.

This PCR relied on a set of 60 Vbeta primers and 13 Jbeta primers. Method: immunoSEQ multiplex PCR; TCRdb's copy keeps in-frame clones and lacks some. The repertoire holds tens of thousands of clones, with 53% as singletons. CDR1 SGHRS and CDR2 YFSETQ come from the germline V gene. CDR3 size: 15 residues. V shed 4 bases, J shed 7 bases, and the junction held 7 bases outside the gene matches. This clone was detected only a few times. This receptor was taken from a woman in her forties in good health and CMV-seropositive. What was sequenced was PBMCs. The chain couples TRBV5-1 to TRBJ1-4; 10 bases are a match to TRBD1. The CDR3 DNA follows: TGCGCCAGCAGCCCGTCCGGGACAGGGGCTGAAAAACTGTTTTTT. This codes for CASSPSGTGAEKLFF.